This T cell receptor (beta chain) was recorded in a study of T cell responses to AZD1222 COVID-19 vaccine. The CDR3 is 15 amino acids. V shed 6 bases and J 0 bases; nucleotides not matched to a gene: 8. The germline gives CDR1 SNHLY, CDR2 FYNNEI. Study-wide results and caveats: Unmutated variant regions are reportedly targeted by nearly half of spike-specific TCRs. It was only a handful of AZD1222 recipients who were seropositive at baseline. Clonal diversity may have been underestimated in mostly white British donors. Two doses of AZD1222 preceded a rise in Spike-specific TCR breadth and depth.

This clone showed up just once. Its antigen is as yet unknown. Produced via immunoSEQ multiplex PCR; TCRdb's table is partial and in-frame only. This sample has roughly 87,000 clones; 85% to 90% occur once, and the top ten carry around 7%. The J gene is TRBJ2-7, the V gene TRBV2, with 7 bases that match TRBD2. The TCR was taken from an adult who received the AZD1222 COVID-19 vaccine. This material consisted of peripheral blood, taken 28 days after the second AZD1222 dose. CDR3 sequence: CASSPRTSTSYEQYF. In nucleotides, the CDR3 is TGTGCCAGCAGCCCTAGGACTAGTACCTCCTACGAGCAGTACTTC.